Listed below are T cell receptor beta chains from one sample, sequenced in a study of technical replicates of blood from a few donors. The protocol was immunoSEQ multiplex PCR, while the TCRdb copy is restricted to in-frame clones and leaves out a portion. The sample has almost 90,000 clones, approximately 95% seen once. The specimen sequenced was T cells isolated from PBMCs. These receptors were taken from a human donor in good health. The CDR3 runs from the conserved cysteine through the conserved F or W. Fields, in order: J gene, V gene, clone size, CDR3 protein. Clone size is not always given. Where it is, it says once, few, many or a class for expanded clones.

J gene: TRBJ2-2; V gene: TRBV5-6; clone size: -; CDR3 protein: CASSLASPRDWTGELFF
J gene: TRBJ2-1; V gene: TRBV11-3; clone size: -; CDR3 protein: CASSSEGAGYNEQFF
J gene: TRBJ2-5; V gene: TRBV5-4; clone size: -; CDR3 protein: CASSPIMQETQYF
J gene: TRBJ2-1; V gene: TRBV27; clone size: -; CDR3 protein: CASSWIAGGSDEQFF
J gene: TRBJ2-3; V gene: TRBV7-9; clone size: -; CDR3 protein: CASSPSLAGGPSDTQYF
J gene: TRBJ1-5; V gene: TRBV18; clone size: -; CDR3 protein: CASSKWGQVNQPQHF
J gene: TRBJ2-6; V gene: TRBV28; clone size: -; CDR3 protein: CASSPRQGGPGANVLTF
J gene: TRBJ2-1; V gene: TRBV28; clone size: -; CDR3 protein: CASIAGSSSYNEQFF
J gene: TRBJ2-7; V gene: TRBV10-3; clone size: -; CDR3 protein: CAISESSLAVYSYEQYF
J gene: TRBJ2-7; V gene: TRBV4-1; clone size: -; CDR3 protein: CASSQEDRGGQISYEQYF
J gene: TRBJ1-5; V gene: TRBV6-5; clone size: once; CDR3 protein: CASSYARTGGNQPQHF
J gene: TRBJ2-6; V gene: TRBV2; clone size: -; CDR3 protein: CASSEGLAGPSGANVLTF
J gene: TRBJ2-7; V gene: TRBV27; clone size: -; CDR3 protein: CASSLSPAGGYEQYF
J gene: TRBJ1-2; V gene: TRBV29-1; clone size: -; CDR3 protein: CSVTGVYGYTF
J gene: TRBJ2-1; V gene: TRBV7-2; clone size: -; CDR3 protein: CASSLLQRELYNEQFF
J gene: TRBJ2-5; V gene: TRBV6-5; clone size: -; CDR3 protein: CASSSIYTGEKETQYF
J gene: TRBJ2-1; V gene: TRBV15; clone size: -; CDR3 protein: CATRLAGGHALYNEQFF
J gene: TRBJ2-1; V gene: TRBV2; clone size: -; CDR3 protein: CASSDLQGVYEQFF
J gene: TRBJ2-3; V gene: TRBV7-3; clone size: -; CDR3 protein: CASSLPGTSGTDTQYF
J gene: TRBJ2-3; V gene: TRBV7-9; clone size: -; CDR3 protein: CASSLMGLAGGDTQYF
J gene: TRBJ2-3; V gene: TRBV27; clone size: -; CDR3 protein: CASRGTGPDTQYF
J gene: TRBJ1-4; V gene: TRBV5-1; clone size: -; CDR3 protein: CASSEGQGGNEKLFF
J gene: TRBJ1-1; V gene: TRBV2; clone size: -; CDR3 protein: CASISDSMNTEAFF
J gene: TRBJ2-7; V gene: TRBV14; clone size: -; CDR3 protein: CASSQDLSPGYTYEQYF
J gene: TRBJ2-3; V gene: TRBV7-8; clone size: -; CDR3 protein: CASSLERSIRYTDTQYF